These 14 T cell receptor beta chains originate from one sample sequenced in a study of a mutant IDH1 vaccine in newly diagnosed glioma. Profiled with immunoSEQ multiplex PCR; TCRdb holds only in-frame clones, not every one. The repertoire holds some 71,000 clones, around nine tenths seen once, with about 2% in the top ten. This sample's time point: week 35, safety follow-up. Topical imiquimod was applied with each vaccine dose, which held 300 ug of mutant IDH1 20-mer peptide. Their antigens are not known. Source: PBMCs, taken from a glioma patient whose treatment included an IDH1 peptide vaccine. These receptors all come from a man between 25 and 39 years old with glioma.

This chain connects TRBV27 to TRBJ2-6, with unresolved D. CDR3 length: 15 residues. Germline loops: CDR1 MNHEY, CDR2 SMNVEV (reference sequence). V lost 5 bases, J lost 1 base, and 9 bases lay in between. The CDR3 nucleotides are TGTGCCAGCAGTGCCTCGCAGTCTGGGGCCAACGTCCTGACTTTC. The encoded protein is CASSASQSGANVLTF. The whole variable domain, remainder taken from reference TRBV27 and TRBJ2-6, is EAQVTQNPRYLITVTGKKLTVTCSQNMNHEYMSWYRQDPGLGLRQIYYSMNVEVTDKGDVPEGYKVSRKEKRNFPLILESPSPNQTSLYFCASSASQSGANVLTFGAGSRLTVL.

The CDR3 sequence: CASIRDRMSYNEQFF. DNA of the CDR3: TGTGCCAGCATTCGAGACAGGATGAGTTACAATGAGCAGTTCTTC. The chain recombines TRBV6-4 with TRBJ2-1; perhaps TRBD1 as D (6 bases). CDR1 is MRHNA and CDR2 is SNTAGT in the germline V gene. V was shortened by 7 bases and J by 4 bases, with 17 bases between the two germline ends. This CDR3 is built from 15 residues.

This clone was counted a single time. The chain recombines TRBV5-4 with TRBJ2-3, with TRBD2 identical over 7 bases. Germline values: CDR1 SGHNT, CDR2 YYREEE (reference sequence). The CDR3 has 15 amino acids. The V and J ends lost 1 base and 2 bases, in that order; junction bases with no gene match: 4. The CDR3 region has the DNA TGTGCCAGCAGCTTGCCTAGCGGACCCACAGATACGCAGTATTTT. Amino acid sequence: CASSLPSGPTDTQYF.

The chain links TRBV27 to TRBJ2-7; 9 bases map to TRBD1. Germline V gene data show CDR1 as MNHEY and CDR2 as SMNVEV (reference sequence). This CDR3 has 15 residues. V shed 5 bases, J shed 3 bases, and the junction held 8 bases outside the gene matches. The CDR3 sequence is CASSGRGTGFYEQYF. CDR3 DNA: TGTGCCAGCAGTGGAAGGGGGACAGGGTTCTACGAGCAGTACTTC.

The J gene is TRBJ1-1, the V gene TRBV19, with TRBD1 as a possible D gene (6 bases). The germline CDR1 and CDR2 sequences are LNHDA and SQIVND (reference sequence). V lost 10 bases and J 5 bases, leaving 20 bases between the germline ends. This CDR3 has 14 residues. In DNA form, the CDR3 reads TGTGCCACCTCATCTCAGGGGACGGGGACTGAAGCTTTCTTT. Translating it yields CATSSQGTGTEAFF.

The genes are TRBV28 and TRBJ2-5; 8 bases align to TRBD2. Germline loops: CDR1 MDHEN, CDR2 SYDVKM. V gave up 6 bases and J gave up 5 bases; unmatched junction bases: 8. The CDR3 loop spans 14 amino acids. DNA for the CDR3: TGTGCCAGCAGACCCGGACTAGCCGGGGAGACCCAGTACTTC. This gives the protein CASRPGLAGETQYF.

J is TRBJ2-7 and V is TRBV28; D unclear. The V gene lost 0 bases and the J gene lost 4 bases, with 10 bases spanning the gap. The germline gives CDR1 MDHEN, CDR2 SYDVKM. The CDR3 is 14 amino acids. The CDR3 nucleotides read TGTGCCAGCAGTTTATGGGGTGATGATTACGAGCAGTACTTC. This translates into CASSLWGDDYEQYF. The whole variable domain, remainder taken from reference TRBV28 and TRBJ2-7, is DVKVTQSSRYLVKRTGEKVFLECVQDMDHENMFWYRQDPGLGLRLIYFSYDVKMKEKGDIPEGYSVSREKKERFSLILESASTNQTSMYLCASSLWGDDYEQYFGPGTRLTVT.

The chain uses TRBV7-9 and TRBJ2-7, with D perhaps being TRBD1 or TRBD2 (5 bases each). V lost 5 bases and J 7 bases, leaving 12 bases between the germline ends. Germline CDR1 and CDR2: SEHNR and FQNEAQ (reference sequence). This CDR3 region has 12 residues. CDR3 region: CASSASWGEQYF. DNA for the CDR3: TGTGCCAGCAGCGCCTCTTGGGGGGAGCAGTACTTC.

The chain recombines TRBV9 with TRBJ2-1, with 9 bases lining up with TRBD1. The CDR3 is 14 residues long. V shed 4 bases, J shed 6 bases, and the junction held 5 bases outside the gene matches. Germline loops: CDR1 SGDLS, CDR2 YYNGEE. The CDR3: CASSLLTGGNEQFF. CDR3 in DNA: TGTGCCAGCAGCTTACTGACAGGGGGCAATGAGCAGTTCTTC.

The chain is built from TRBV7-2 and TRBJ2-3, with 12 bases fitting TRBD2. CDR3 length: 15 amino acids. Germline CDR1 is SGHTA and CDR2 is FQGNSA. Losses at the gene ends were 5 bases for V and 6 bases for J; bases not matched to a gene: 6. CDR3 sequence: CASSPTSGGPDTQYF. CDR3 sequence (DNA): TGTGCCAGCAGCCCTACTAGCGGGGGGCCCGATACGCAGTATTTT.

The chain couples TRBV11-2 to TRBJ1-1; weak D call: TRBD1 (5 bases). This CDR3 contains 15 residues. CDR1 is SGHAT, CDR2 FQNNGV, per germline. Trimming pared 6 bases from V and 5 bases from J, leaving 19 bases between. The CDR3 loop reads CASSHNRQPKTEAFF. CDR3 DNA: TGTGCCAGCAGTCACAACAGGCAACCGAAGACTGAAGCTTTCTTT.

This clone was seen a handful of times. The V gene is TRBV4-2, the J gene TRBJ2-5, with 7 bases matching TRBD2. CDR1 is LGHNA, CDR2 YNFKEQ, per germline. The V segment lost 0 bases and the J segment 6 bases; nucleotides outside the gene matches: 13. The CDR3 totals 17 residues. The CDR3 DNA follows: TGTGCCAGCAGCCAAGAGAACGGGAGGTGGGTCGTGAAGACCCAGTACTTC. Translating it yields CASSQENGRWVVKTQYF.

For the CDR3, the DNA is TGTGCCAGCAGCTCCACCGGGACCGTGTACAATGAGCAGTTCTTC. It specifies CASSSTGTVYNEQFF. The chain links TRBV7-2 to TRBJ2-1, with D perhaps TRBD1 or TRBD2 (5 bases each). This CDR3 is built from 15 residues. Germline CDR1 reads SGHTA; CDR2 reads FQGNSA. V lost 4 bases, J lost 4 bases, and 14 bases lay in between. Based on the CDR3 plus reference TRBV7-2 and TRBJ2-1, the full variable domain is GAGVSQSPSNKVTEKGKDVELRCDPISGHTALYWYRQSLGQGLEFLIYFQGNSAPDKSGLPSDRFSAERTGGSVSTLTIQRTQQEDSAVYLCASSSTGTVYNEQFFGPGTRLTVL.

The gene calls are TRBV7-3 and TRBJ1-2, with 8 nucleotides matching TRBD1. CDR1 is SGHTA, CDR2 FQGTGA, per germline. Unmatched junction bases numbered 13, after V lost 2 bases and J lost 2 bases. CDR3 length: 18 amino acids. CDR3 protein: CASSLDGTGTGDNYGYTF. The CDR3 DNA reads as TGTGCCAGCAGCTTAGACGGAACCGGGACAGGAGACAACTATGGCTACACCTTC.